This note documents a single TCR beta chain sequence. Its antigen is unknown. This record belongs to a study of cytomegalovirus exposure and HLA in healthy donors. About the study: In a previous analysis, approximately 110 million unique TCR beta sequences were found from 150 million to 200 million T cells. Study observations and caveats: According to the study, roughly 160 TCR beta chains were cytomegalovirus-associated.

V was pared by 2 bases and J by 5 bases, with 22 bases between. The CDR3 loop spans 17 amino acids. Germline V gene lookup returns CDR1 MDHEN and CDR2 SYDVKM. Primers included in the PCR were 60 Vbeta and 13 Jbeta primers. Measured with immunoSEQ multiplex PCR; TCRdb has only the in-frame clones, and not every one. The sample has around 200,000 clones, approximately 80% seen once. The sample was PBMCs. The chain joins TRBV28 to TRBJ2-7; unclear D gene. The clonotype originates from a girl under 10 years old in good health and CMV-seropositive. DNA for the CDR3: TGTGCCAGCAGTTTACCCCAACCAGCTCGACGGGTAAACGAGCAGTACTTC. It encodes CASSLPQPARRVNEQYF.